This paragraph covers one TCR beta chain sequence. Its target is unknown. V lost 5 bases and J 7 bases, leaving 18 bases between the germline ends. The germline V gene has CDR1 MNHEY and CDR2 SMNVEV (reference sequence). This CDR3 contains 14 residues. This record comes from a study of T cell responses to AZD1222 COVID-19 vaccine. Study-wide points: Two doses of AZD1222 preceded a rise in Spike-specific TCR breadth and depth. Baseline serology detected seropositivity in only five or six AZD1222 recipients. Donors were chiefly white British, with a greater number of females, and clonal diversity was perhaps underestimated. Epitopes outside B.1.351 and B.1.1.7 mutated regions reportedly drew nearly half of spike TCRs.

Profiling relied on immunoSEQ multiplex PCR, and the TCRdb table lists in-frame clones only, not all of them. The table has 100,000 or so clones, less than 90% seen once. Sequencing used peripheral blood, obtained on day 0 of AZD1222 vaccination. V gene TRBV27 combines with J gene TRBJ2-7; D is tentatively TRBD1 or TRBD2 (5 bases each). This receptor was identified in an adult in good health. The CDR3 loop is CASSPRWDDREQYF. The DNA for the CDR3 is TGTGCCAGCAGTCCCCGGTGGGACGACCGTGAGCAGTACTTC.